This T cell receptor (beta chain) was documented in a study of CD4+ T cells in melanoma (dated by TCRdb to between 2021 and 2022). For context, the study as a whole: Neoantigen-specific CD4+ T cells in human melanoma were investigated in the study. General study outcomes and caveats: Diverse differentiation states were reported to be shown by neoantigen-specific CD4+ T cells in melanoma. Neoantigen-specific CD4+ T cells were reported to be correlated with the function of CD8+ T cells, macrophages and B cells.

V lost 7 bases and J lost 8 bases; the stretch between them is 14 bases long. The germline V gene (reference sequence) sets CDR1 to GTSNPN and CDR2 to SVGIG. CDR3 length: 11 amino acids, cysteine to phenylalanine. The retained sequence is limited to the CDR3, 33 bases, with the frame set at the first base. Receptor libraries were prepared by the immunoSEQ multiplex PCR assay. TCRdb retrieved this table from immuneACCESS and kept in-frame rearrangements only. Not all clones are present; in checked studies, unresolved V genes account for under half, and no reason is known for the remainder. For this sample there are 13,000 to 15,000 clones; approximately 71% appear just once. The ten largest clones add up to about 20% of the sample. Patients with melanoma were used as donors. By sample share, this clone is medium-sized (0.01 to 0.1%). The specificity of this receptor is unknown. Base-call qualities are not available, and no considerably larger clone is one nucleotide away.

The receptor comes from a human donor with melanoma. The chain is made from TRBV30 and TRBJ1-2, with the D segment identity uncertain. The sample comprised cells from a culture (not recorded whether cultured in vitro). Here is the DNA: TGTGCCTCCTCGATTGGAAGGGGCTACACCTTC. The encoded protein is CASSIGRGYTF.